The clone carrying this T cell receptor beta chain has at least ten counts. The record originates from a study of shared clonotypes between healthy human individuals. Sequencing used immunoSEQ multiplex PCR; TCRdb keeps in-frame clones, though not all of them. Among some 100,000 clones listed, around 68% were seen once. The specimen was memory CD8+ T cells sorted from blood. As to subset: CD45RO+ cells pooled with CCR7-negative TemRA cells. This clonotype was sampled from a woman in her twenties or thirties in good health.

CDR3 region: CASSLTHRAPLGTEAFF. As DNA, the CDR3 is TGTGCCAGCAGTTTGACTCACCGGGCTCCCCTAGGCACTGAAGCTTTCTTT. The chain combines TRBV27 with TRBJ1-1; D is unresolved. Germline V gives CDR1 MNHEY, CDR2 SMNVEV (reference sequence). CDR3 length equals 17 residues. Trimming removed 3 bases from V and 4 bases from J, with 21 bases in between.